This is a list of T cell receptor beta chains from one sample in a study of post-analysis software for immune sequencing data. TCRdb processed the PCR reads anew with MiXCR; each CDR3 protein has one entry. The top ten hold around 10% of the sample, which has a few hundred thousand distinct CDR3 sequences, 45% seen once. Sequencing input: blood. The receptors come from a girl aged 10 to 17 with multiple sclerosis. Both conserved end residues are part of each CDR3. A D gene is named only where the DNA matches it firmly. Size is stated for part of the rows, as once, few or many counts, or as a class when the clone is expanded.

>TRBJ2-3|-|-|TRBV20-1
CSAREDGFTDTQYF
TGCAGTGCTAGAGAGGACGGGTTCACAGATACGCAGTATTTT
>TRBJ1-1|-|few|TRBV5-1
CASSVGQSDTEAFF
TGCGCCAGCAGCGTCGGACAGTCGGACACTGAAGCTTTCTTT
>TRBJ2-1|TRBD2|-|TRBV7-9
CASSLVGSGSPSYNEQFF
TGTGCCAGCAGCTTAGTGGGTAGCGGGAGCCCTTCCTACAATGAGCAGTTCTTC
>TRBJ2-1|-|-|TRBV21-1
CASSKERRLAGSAGGQFF
TGTGCCAGCAGCAAAGAAAGACGCCTAGCGGGAAGTGCGGGGGGGCAGTTCTTC
>TRBJ1-5|-|few|TRBV29-1
CSVAGRNNQPQHF
TGCAGCGTCGCTGGGAGAAACAATCAGCCCCAGCATTTT
>TRBJ2-1|TRBD2|few|TRBV6-5
CASSPVAGVDYNEQFF
TGTGCCAGCAGTCCCGTCGCGGGAGTGGATTACAATGAGCAGTTCTTC
>TRBJ2-1|TRBD2|-|TRBV19
CASSISGGSSNNEQFF
TGTGCCAGTAGTATCTCTGGCGGGAGCTCCAACAATGAGCAGTTCTTC
>TRBJ2-3|-|-|TRBV15
CATSNTDTQYF
TGTGCCACCAGTAACACAGATACGCAGTATTTT
>TRBJ2-7|-|few|TRBV4-1
CASSLGGSSPYEQYF
TGCGCCAGCAGCCTTGGAGGGAGTTCCCCCTACGAGCAGTACTTC
>TRBJ2-1|TRBD1|-|TRBV27
CASRSTGGIHEQFF
TGTGCCAGCAGATCGACAGGGGGGATCCATGAGCAGTTCTTC
>TRBJ1-5|-|few|TRBV12-3/TRBV12-4
CASSLEAGRQPQHF
TGTGCCAGCAGTTTAGAGGCAGGCCGGCAGCCCCAGCATTTT
>TRBJ2-4|-|few|TRBV2
CASGRLAKNIQYF
TGTGCCAGCGGGAGGCTAGCCAAAAACATTCAGTACTTC
>TRBJ1-2|-|-|TRBV10-3
CAIRESFGLGGYTF
TGTGCCATCAGGGAAAGTTTCGGCTTGGGGGGCTACACCTTC
>TRBJ2-1|-|-|TRBV20-1
CSAGDVQNNEQFF
TGCAGTGCTGGAGACGTACAAAACAATGAGCAGTTCTTC
>TRBJ2-5|-|-|TRBV7-2
CASSVLDSSQETQYF
TGTGCCAGCAGCGTCCTAGACAGTTCCCAAGAGACCCAGTACTTC
>TRBJ2-7|TRBD2|few|TRBV7-9
CASSSRGAYEQYF
TGTGCCAGCAGCTCCCGGGGGGCCTACGAGCAGTACTTC
>TRBJ1-2|-|few|TRBV20-1
CSAGGRDYGYTF
TGCAGTGCAGGGGGGCGCGACTATGGCTACACCTTC
>TRBJ2-7|-|-|TRBV18
CASSLDQSSYEQYF
TGTGCCAGCTCCCTCGATCAGTCCTCCTACGAGCAGTACTTC
>TRBJ2-3|-|many|TRBV29-1
CSGEPGLQADTQYF
TGCAGCGGGGAACCGGGACTCCAAGCAGATACGCAGTATTTT
>TRBJ2-3|-|-|TRBV15
CATSRDSLAVADTQYF
TGTGCCACCAGCAGAGATTCATTGGCAGTCGCAGATACGCAGTATTTT
>TRBJ2-1|-|few|TRBV5-1
CASSPRFGVDEQFF
TGCGCCAGCAGCCCCCGGTTTGGAGTCGATGAGCAGTTCTTC
>TRBJ1-1|-|-|TRBV29-1
CSVEVGVANTEAFF
TGCAGCGTTGAAGTTGGGGTTGCGAACACTGAAGCTTTCTTT
>TRBJ2-1|TRBD2|-|TRBV20-1
CSALGTSGRLVYNEQFF
TGTAGTGCCCTGGGGACTAGCGGGAGACTAGTTTACAATGAGCAGTTCTTC
>TRBJ2-5|TRBD1|-|TRBV5-1
CASSLISGTGTPQETQYF
TGCGCCAGCAGCTTAATTTCCGGGACAGGAACTCCCCAAGAGACCCAGTACTTC
>TRBJ2-1|-|few|TRBV7-3
CASSLLQGNEQFF
TGTGCCAGCAGCTTATTACAGGGTAATGAGCAGTTCTTC
>TRBJ2-1|-|-|TRBV2
CASCQGYNEQFF
TGTGCCAGCTGTCAGGGATACAATGAGCAGTTCTTC
>TRBJ2-1|TRBD2|-|TRBV20-1
CSARTGLAGGRSSYNEQFF
TGCAGTGCTAGAACCGGACTAGCGGGAGGTAGGAGCTCCTACAATGAGCAGTTCTTC